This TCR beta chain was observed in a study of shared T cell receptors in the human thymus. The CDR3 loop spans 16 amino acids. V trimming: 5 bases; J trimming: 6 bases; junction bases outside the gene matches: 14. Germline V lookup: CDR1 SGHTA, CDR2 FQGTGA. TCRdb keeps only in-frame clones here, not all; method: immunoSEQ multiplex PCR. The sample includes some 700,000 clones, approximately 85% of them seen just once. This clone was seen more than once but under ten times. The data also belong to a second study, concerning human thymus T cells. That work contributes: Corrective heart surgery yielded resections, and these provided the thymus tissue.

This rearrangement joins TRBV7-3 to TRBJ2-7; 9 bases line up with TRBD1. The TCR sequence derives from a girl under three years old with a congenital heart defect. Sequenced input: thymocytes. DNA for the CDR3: TGTGCCAGCAGCCCTAAAGGGGGACAGGGTTTGGTCGAGCAGTACTTC. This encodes CASSPKGGQGLVEQYF. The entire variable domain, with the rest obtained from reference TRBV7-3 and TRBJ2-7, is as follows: GAGVSQTPSNKVTEKGKYVELRCDPISGHTALYWYRQSLGQGPEFLIYFQGTGAADDSGLPNDRFFAVRPEGSVSTLKIQRTERGDSAVYLCASSPKGGQGLVEQYFGPGTRLTVT.